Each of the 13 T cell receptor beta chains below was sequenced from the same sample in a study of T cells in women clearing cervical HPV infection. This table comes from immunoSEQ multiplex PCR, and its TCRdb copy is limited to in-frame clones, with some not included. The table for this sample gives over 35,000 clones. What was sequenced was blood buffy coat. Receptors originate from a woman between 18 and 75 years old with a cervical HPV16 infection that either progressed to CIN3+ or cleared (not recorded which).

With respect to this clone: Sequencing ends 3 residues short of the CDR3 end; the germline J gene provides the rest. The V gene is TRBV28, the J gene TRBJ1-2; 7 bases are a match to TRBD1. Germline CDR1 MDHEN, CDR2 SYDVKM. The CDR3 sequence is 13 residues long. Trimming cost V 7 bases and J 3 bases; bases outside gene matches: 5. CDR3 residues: CASIRGGHYGYTF. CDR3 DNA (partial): TGTGCCAGCATCCGAGGGGGCCACTATGGC.

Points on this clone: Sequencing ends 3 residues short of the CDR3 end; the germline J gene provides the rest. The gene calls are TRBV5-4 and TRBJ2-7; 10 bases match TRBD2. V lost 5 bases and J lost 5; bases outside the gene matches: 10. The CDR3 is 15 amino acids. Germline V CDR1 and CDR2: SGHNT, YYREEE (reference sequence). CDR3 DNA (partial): TGTGCCAGCAGTTTCCCCTTAGCGGGAGGTGACGAG. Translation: CASSFPLAGGDE. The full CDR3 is CASSFPLAGGDEQYF.

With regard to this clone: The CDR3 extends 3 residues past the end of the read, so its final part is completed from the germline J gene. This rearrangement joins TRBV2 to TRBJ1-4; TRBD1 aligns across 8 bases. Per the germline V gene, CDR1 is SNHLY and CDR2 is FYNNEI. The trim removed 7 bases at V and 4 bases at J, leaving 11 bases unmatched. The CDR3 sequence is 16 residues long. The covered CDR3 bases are TGTGCCAGCATTGGACAGGGAATGGTACTTAATGAAAAA. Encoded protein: CASIGQGMVLNEK. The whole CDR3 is CASIGQGMVLNEKLFF. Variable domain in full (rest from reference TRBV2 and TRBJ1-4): EPEVTQTPSHQVTQMGQEVILRCVPISNHLYFYWYRQILGQKVEFLVSFYNNEISEKSEIFDDQFSVERPDGSNFTLKIRSTKLEDSAMYFCASIGQGMVLNEKLFFGSGTQLSVL.

Partial CDR3 DNA: TGCGCCAGCAGCTGGGACATTACCTACGAG. Encoded protein: CASSWDITYE. In full, the CDR3 reads CASSWDITYEQYF. The gene calls are TRBV5-1 and TRBJ2-7; possible D gene TRBD1, 6 bases. The read ends 3 residues early relative to the CDR3; the germline J gene fills the gap. V was pared by 3 bases and J by 2 bases, with 9 bases between. Germline V gene sequence: CDR1 SGHRS, CDR2 YFSETQ. The CDR3 is made up of 13 amino acids. Based on the CDR3 plus reference TRBV5-1 and TRBJ2-7, the full variable domain is KAGVTQTPRYLIKTRGQQVTLSCSPISGHRSVSWYQQTPGQGLQFLFEYFSETQRNKGNFPGRFSGRQFSNSRSEMNVSTLELGDSALYLCASSWDITYEQYFGPGTRLTVT.

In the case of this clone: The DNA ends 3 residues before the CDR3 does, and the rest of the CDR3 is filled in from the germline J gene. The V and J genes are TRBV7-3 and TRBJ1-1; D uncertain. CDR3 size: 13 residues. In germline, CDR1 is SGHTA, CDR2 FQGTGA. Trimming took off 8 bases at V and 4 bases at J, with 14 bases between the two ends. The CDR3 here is CASGLDAGTEAFF. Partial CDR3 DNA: TGTGCCAGCGGACTCGACGCCGGCACTGAA.

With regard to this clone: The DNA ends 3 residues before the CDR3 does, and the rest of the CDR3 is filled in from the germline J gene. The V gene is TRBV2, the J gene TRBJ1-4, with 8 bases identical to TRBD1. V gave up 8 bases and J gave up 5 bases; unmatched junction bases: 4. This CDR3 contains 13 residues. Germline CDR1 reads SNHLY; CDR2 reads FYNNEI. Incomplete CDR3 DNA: TGTGCCAGCTATAGACAGGGGAATGAAAAA. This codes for CASYRQGNEK. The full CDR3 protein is CASYRQGNEKLFF.

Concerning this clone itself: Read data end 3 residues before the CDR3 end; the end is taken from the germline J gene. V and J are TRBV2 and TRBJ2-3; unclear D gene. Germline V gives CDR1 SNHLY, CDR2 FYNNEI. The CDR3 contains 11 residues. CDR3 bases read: TGTGCCAGCAGTCAGGAAGAGACG. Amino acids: CASSQEET. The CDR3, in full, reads CASSQEETQYF.

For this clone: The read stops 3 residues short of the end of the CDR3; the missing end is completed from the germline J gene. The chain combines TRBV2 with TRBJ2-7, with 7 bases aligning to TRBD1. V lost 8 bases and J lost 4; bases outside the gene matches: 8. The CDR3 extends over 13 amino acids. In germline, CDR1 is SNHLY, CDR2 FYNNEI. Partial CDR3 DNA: TGTGCCAGCGGACGACAGGGTCCTTACGAG. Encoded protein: CASGRQGPYE. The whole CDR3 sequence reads CASGRQGPYEQYF.

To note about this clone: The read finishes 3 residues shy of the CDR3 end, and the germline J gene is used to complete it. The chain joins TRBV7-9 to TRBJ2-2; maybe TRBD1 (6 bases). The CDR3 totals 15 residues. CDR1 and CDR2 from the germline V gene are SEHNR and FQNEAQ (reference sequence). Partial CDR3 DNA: TGTGCCAGCAGCTTAAAGATAGGGGGAATTGAAAAG. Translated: CASSLKIGGIEK. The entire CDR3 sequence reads CASSLKIGGIEKLFF.

The CDR3 sequence is CSAPGATDTQYF. The covered CDR3 bases are TGCAGTGCGCCAGGGGCAACAGATACG. This sequence joins TRBV20-1 and TRBJ2-3; possibly TRBD1 for D (6 bases). The read ends 3 residues early relative to the CDR3; the germline J gene fills the gap. The CDR3 loop spans 12 amino acids. V gave up 6 bases and J gave up 3 bases, with 10 bases separating them. Germline V gene sequence: CDR1 DFQATT, CDR2 SNEGSKA (reference sequence).

This CDR3 reads CAWSVLRQAFF. The covered CDR3 bases are TGTGCCTGGAGTGTACTAAGGCAA. J is TRBJ1-1 and V is TRBV30; D is unresolved. The read finishes 3 residues shy of the CDR3 end, and the germline J gene is used to complete it. In germline, CDR1 is GTSNPN, CDR2 SVGIG (reference sequence). This CDR3 has 11 residues.

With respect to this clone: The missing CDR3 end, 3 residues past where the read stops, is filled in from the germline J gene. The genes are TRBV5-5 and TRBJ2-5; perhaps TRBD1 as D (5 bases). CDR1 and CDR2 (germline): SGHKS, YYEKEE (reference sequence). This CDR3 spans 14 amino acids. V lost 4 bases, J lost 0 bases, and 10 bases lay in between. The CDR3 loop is CASSTTVYQETQYF. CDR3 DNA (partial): TGTGCCAGCAGCACGACAGTGTACCAAGAGACC.

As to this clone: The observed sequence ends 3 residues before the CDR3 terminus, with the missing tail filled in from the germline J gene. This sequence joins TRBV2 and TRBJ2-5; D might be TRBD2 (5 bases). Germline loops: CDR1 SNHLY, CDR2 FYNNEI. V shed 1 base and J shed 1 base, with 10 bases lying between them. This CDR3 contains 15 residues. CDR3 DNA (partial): TGTGCCAGCAGTGAAGGGGCTAGCCTCCAAGAGACC. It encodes CASSEGASLQET. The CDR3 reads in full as CASSEGASLQETQYF.